The 32 T cell receptor beta chains below were found in one sample sequenced in a study of early T cells in non-severe SARS-CoV-2 infection. TCRdb reprocessed the 5' RACE reads with MiXCR, giving one entry per CDR3 protein. The data show tens of thousands of distinct CDR3 sequences, approximately 5.4% seen once. Sequenced sample: whole blood. These receptors were obtained from an adult who was a healthcare worker with PCR-confirmed SARS-CoV-2 infection or an uninfected control (not recorded which).

The rearrangement links TRBV27 to TRBJ2-3; 9 bases align to TRBD2. With V trimmed by 7 bases and J by 0 bases, 5 bases remained unmatched. Germline-derived CDR1 and CDR2 are MNHEY and SMNVEV (reference sequence). The CDR3 has 15 amino acids. CDR3 in amino acids: CASKIAGDSTDTQYF. The CDR3 DNA reads TGTGCCAGCAAAATAGCGGGGGATAGCACAGATACGCAGTATTTT.

In its sample, this clonotype was seen a few times. The chain has TRBV14 and TRBJ2-2, with 10 bases identical to TRBD2. The germline V gene has CDR1 SGHDN and CDR2 FVKESK. This CDR3 contains 16 residues. V dropped 2 bases and J dropped 4; count of bases not matched to a gene: 4. In DNA form, the CDR3 reads TGTGCCAGCAGCCAACTAGCGGGAGTGGGCACCGGGGAGCTGTTTTTT. Protein: CASSQLAGVGTGELFF. Full variable domain (rest looked up from reference TRBV14 and TRBJ2-2): EAGVTQFPSHSVIEKGQTVTLRCDPISGHDNLYWYRRVMGKEIKFLLHFVKESKQDESGMPNNRFLAERTGGTYSTLKVQPAELEDSGVYFCASSQLAGVGTGELFFGEGSRLTVL.

At least ten counts were recorded for this clonotype. This chain connects TRBV4-2 to TRBJ1-1; 9 bases agree with TRBD1. The CDR3 runs 15 residues. Trimming took 4 bases from V and 5 from J; bases not matched to a gene: 8. Per the germline V gene, CDR1 is LGHNA and CDR2 is YNFKEQ. The CDR3: CASSPITGGWTEAFF. Written as DNA, the CDR3 is TGTGCCAGCAGCCCAATAACAGGGGGCTGGACTGAAGCTTTCTTT.

This clonotype was detected many times. V and J are TRBV27 and TRBJ2-2; D may correspond to TRBD1 or TRBD2 (5 bases each). Germline V gene sequence: CDR1 MNHEY, CDR2 SMNVEV (reference sequence). There are 14 residues in the CDR3. Trimming pared 4 bases from V and 6 bases from J, leaving 12 bases between. As DNA, the CDR3 is TGTGCCAGCAGTTCGAGGGACGTTCCCGGGGAGCTGTTTTTT. It is translated as CASSSRDVPGELFF.

This clonotype was observed at least ten times. The CDR3 DNA follows: TGTGCCACCAGTCCCCAAGTCCGGGACCCCAAAAACATTCAGTACTTC. Amino acids: CATSPQVRDPKNIQYF. The chain joins TRBV24-1 to TRBJ2-4; D may be TRBD1 or TRBD2 (5 bases each). With 6 bases removed from V and 2 bases from J, the gap between germline ends came to 16 bases. Germline V gene sequence: CDR1 KGHDR, CDR2 SFDVKD. The CDR3 length is 16 residues.

This clonotype was counted ten times or more. The rearrangement uses TRBV5-6 and TRBJ1-2; no clear D. In germline, CDR1 is SGHDT, CDR2 YYEEEE. V lost 1 base and J 4 bases, leaving 8 bases between the germline ends. The CDR3 is 13 residues long. The CDR3 sequence is CASSLQRTYGYTF. DNA of the CDR3: TGTGCCAGCAGCTTGCAACGTACCTATGGCTACACCTTC.

This clonotype was detected a few times. The chain has TRBV5-1 and TRBJ2-3; 9 bases are a match to TRBD1. The CDR3 spans 16 residues. CDR1 is SGHRS and CDR2 is YFSETQ in the germline V gene. V dropped 4 bases and J dropped 6; count of bases not matched to a gene: 12. CDR3 loop: CASSLARQGGTDTQYF. The DNA for the CDR3 is TGCGCCAGCAGCCTTGCAAGACAGGGGGGGACGGATACGCAGTATTTT.

In this sample, this clonotype turned up many times. J is TRBJ2-2 and V is TRBV10-3; D might be TRBD1 (6 bases). This CDR3 has 15 amino acids. Germline loops: CDR1 ENHRY, CDR2 SYGVKD. The V gene lost 3 bases and the J gene lost 3 bases, with 11 bases spanning the gap. CDR3 DNA: TGTGCCATCAGTGATCAGGGGCGGGACACCGGGGAGCTGTTTTTT. It encodes CAISDQGRDTGELFF.

This clonotype is termed medium-sized. This chain connects TRBV4-3 to TRBJ1-1; TRBD1 is a possible D gene (5 bases). The CDR3 length is 14 residues. With 0 bases removed from V and 5 bases from J, the gap between germline ends came to 10 bases. CDR1 LGHNA and CDR2 YSLEER come from the germline V gene. The CDR3 nucleotides are TGCGCCAGCAGCCAAGACAGGGTTCGAACTGAAGCTTTCTTT. It translates to CASSQDRVRTEAFF.

This clonotype has a count of ten or more. The rearrangement joins TRBV7-8 to TRBJ1-1; no reliable D call. CDR1 and CDR2 (germline): SGHVS, FQNEAQ. Trimming left V 5 bases short and J 0 bases short, with 7 bases between. The CDR3 is made up of 13 amino acids. The CDR3 region is CASSNGLNTEAFF. CDR3 DNA: TGTGCCAGCAGCAATGGACTGAACACTGAAGCTTTCTTT.

This clonotype came up many times. V and J are TRBV7-6 and TRBJ1-6, with D possibly being TRBD1 (6 bases). V shed 0 bases and J shed 10 bases, with 7 bases lying between them. This CDR3 spans 13 amino acids. Germline V CDR1 and CDR2: SGHVS, FNYEAQ. CDR3 loop: CASSLAGGSPLHF. CDR3 nucleotide sequence: TGTGCCAGCAGCTTAGCTGGGGGCTCACCCCTCCACTTT.

The table lists this clonotype with many counts. This chain uses TRBV5-1 with TRBJ2-7; D tentatively fits TRBD1 or TRBD2 (5 bases each). This CDR3 region has 15 residues. Germline V gene lookup returns CDR1 SGHRS and CDR2 YFSETQ. Trimming left V 0 bases short and J 3 bases short, with 13 bases between. The CDR3 here is CASSLDPGPNYEQYF. In DNA, the CDR3 is TGCGCCAGCAGCTTGGATCCGGGACCGAACTACGAGCAGTACTTC.

This clonotype was counted at least ten times. The chain has TRBV6-5 and TRBJ1-1; D is uncertain. Germline V lookup: CDR1 MNHEY, CDR2 SVGAGI. The CDR3 extends over 11 amino acids. V was pared by 6 bases and J by 9 bases, with 11 bases between. The CDR3 protein is CASSSGRKAFF. The CDR3 DNA reads as TGTGCCAGCAGCTCTGGTCGAAAAGCTTTCTTT.

This clonotype was seen ten or more times. The genes are TRBV10-3 and TRBJ1-2; D perhaps matches TRBD1 (5 bases). V lost 6 bases to trimming and J lost 3 bases, with 11 bases between them. From germline, CDR1 is ENHRY and CDR2 SYGVKD. This CDR3 is built from 13 residues. In nucleotides, the CDR3 is TGTGCCATCAGCCGGGACGGAGACTATGGCTACACCTTC. This translates into CAISRDGDYGYTF.

This clonotype was picked up many times. This rearrangement joins TRBV5-1 to TRBJ2-7, with 11 nucleotides matching TRBD1. Trimming cost V 7 bases and J 7 bases; bases outside gene matches: 10. Germline lookup yields CDR1 SGHRS and CDR2 YFSETQ. The CDR3 is 14 residues long. CDR3 nucleotides: TGCGCCAGCTCTCACGGGACAGGGGGAAGAGAGCAGTACTTC. It codes for CASSHGTGGREQYF.

This clonotype was recorded at least ten times. V and J are TRBV3-1 and TRBJ2-7, with D possibly TRBD2 on 5 matching bases. Germline V lookup: CDR1 LGHDT, CDR2 YNNKEL (reference sequence). Between the trimmed V and J ends, which lost 0 bases and 0 bases, there was a span of 12 bases. The CDR3 length is 16 residues. The CDR3 DNA is TGTGCCAGCAGCCAAGACGCGAGGGCACCCTCCTACGAGCAGTACTTC. This sequence encodes CASSQDARAPSYEQYF.

This clonotype occurred a few times. The V and J genes are TRBV11-2 and TRBJ2-3, with D tentatively TRBD2 (6 bases). The CDR3 spans 15 residues. Germline assignment: CDR1 SGHAT and CDR2 FQNNGV. With 3 bases removed from V and 0 bases from J, the gap between germline ends came to 10 bases. CDR3 sequence reads: CASSLLATSTDTQYF. The CDR3 nucleotides read TGTGCCAGCAGCTTGCTAGCGACCAGCACAGATACGCAGTATTTT. The entire variable domain, with the rest obtained from reference TRBV11-2 and TRBJ2-3, is as follows: EAGVAQSPRYKIIEKRQSVAFWCNPISGHATLYWYQQILGQGPKLLIQFQNNGVVDDSQLPKDRFSAERLKGVDSTLKIQPAKLEDSAVYLCASSLLATSTDTQYFGPGTRLTVL.

The chain is built from TRBV5-1 and TRBJ1-3; D is possibly TRBD1 (5 bases). The germline V gene encodes CDR1 SGHRS and CDR2 YFSETQ. Trimming pared 4 bases from V and 1 base from J, leaving 9 bases between. This CDR3 has 14 amino acids. CDR3 residues: CASSDRQSGNTIYF. CDR3 nucleotide sequence: TGCGCCAGCAGCGACCGACAGTCTGGAAACACCATATATTTT.

This clonotype has at least ten counts. The gene calls are TRBV12-3 or TRBV12-4 and TRBJ2-4, with a weak D call TRBD1 (5 bases). This CDR3 comprises 13 residues. The V and J ends lost 3 bases and 9 bases respectively, with 12 bases between them. The CDR3 sequence is CASSLQGLSIQYF. For the CDR3, the DNA is TGTGCCAGCAGTTTGCAGGGTTTGAGCATTCAGTACTTC.

This clonotype has more than one count but fewer than ten. The chain links TRBV20-1 to TRBJ1-4, with TRBD1 matching 7 bases. Germline V gives CDR1 DFQATT, CDR2 SNEGSKA (reference sequence). Trimming at V came to 5 bases and at J to 2 bases, leaving 20 bases not matched to a gene. The CDR3 length is 19 residues. CDR3 nucleotides: TGCAGTGCTCGCCCCCCGACAGGGTCTTTTATGGGGACTAATGAAAAACTGTTTTTT. Its translation: CSARPPTGSFMGTNEKLFF.

At least ten counts were recorded for this clonotype. The chain joins TRBV4-3 to TRBJ2-1, with TRBD1 as a possible D gene (5 bases). V lost 1 base and J 8 bases, leaving 15 bases between the germline ends. The CDR3 spans 15 residues. Germline CDR1 reads LGHNA; CDR2 reads YSLEER. CDR3 region: CASSQVRTTIDEQFF. The DNA for the CDR3 is TGCGCCAGCAGCCAAGTGCGGACAACTATCGATGAGCAGTTCTTC.

This clonotype was found many times. DNA of the CDR3: TGCAGCGTATACCTGGGAGGCTACACCTTC. Translated, it gives CSVYLGGYTF. J is TRBJ1-2 and V is TRBV29-1; D gene unclear. Germline V CDR1 and CDR2: SQVTM, ANQGSEA. This CDR3 has 10 amino acids. The V end was cut by 6 bases, the J end by 8 bases, with 10 bases between.

This clonotype was seen ten or more times. The CDR3 sequence: CASSSRAGQETQYF. As DNA, the CDR3 is TGTGCCAGCAGCTCCCGGGCGGGCCAAGAGACCCAGTACTTC. This chain connects TRBV7-6 to TRBJ2-5; weak D call: TRBD2 (5 bases). There are 14 residues in the CDR3. Trimming took 4 bases from V and 1 from J, leaving 10 bases between them. The germline gives CDR1 SGHVS, CDR2 FNYEAQ.

The sample holds a few counts of this clonotype. This rearrangement joins TRBV11-2 to TRBJ2-1; D call uncertain. Germline loops: CDR1 SGHAT, CDR2 FQNNGV. The CDR3 sequence is 14 residues long. The V gene lost 2 bases and the J gene lost 7 bases, with 12 bases spanning the gap. In nucleotides, the CDR3 is TGTGCCAGCAGCTTATCCGACGGTCGGAATGAGCAGTTCTTC. Residues: CASSLSDGRNEQFF.

This clonotype was counted ten times or more. Written as DNA, the CDR3 is TGTGCCTGGAGTACATGGGATGTATACAATGAGCAGTTCTTC. It codes for CAWSTWDVYNEQFF. This sequence joins TRBV30 and TRBJ2-1; no reliable D call. CDR1 and CDR2 from the germline V gene are GTSNPN and SVGIG (reference sequence). V lost 2 bases and J lost 4, with 12 bases in between. The CDR3 covers 14 residues.

This clonotype showed up many times. The gene calls are TRBV7-8 and TRBJ2-5, with 7 bases matching TRBD2. This CDR3 is 17 amino acids long. Germline V gene data show CDR1 as SGHVS and CDR2 as FQNEAQ. Trimming at V came to 5 bases and at J to 1 base, leaving 13 bases not matched to a gene. The CDR3 sequence is CASSPNRRGIVQETQYF. CDR3 sequence (DNA): TGTGCCAGCAGCCCTAATAGGCGGGGGATCGTCCAAGAGACCCAGTACTTC.

This clonotype occurred a few times. The V call is TRBV20-1, the J call TRBJ1-1; TRBD1 might be the D (5 bases). Germline CDR1 is DFQATT and CDR2 is SNEGSKA (reference sequence). The ends were cut back, 0 bases at V and 5 bases at J, with 13 bases in the middle. The CDR3 sequence is 14 residues long. CDR3 in amino acids: CSARDRQKGTEAFF. In DNA form, the CDR3 reads TGCAGTGCTAGAGACCGACAGAAGGGGACTGAAGCTTTCTTT.

This clonotype was seen many times. The V call is TRBV3-1, the J call TRBJ2-5; 10 positions match TRBD2. V lost 2 bases, J lost 4 bases, and 7 bases stayed unmatched. CDR3 length equals 16 residues. In germline, CDR1 is LGHDT, CDR2 YNNKEL (reference sequence). The CDR3 loop is CASSQLTSGASETQYF. DNA of the CDR3: TGTGCCAGCAGCCAACTTACTAGCGGGGCGTCAGAGACCCAGTACTTC.

This clonotype showed up many times. The chain employs TRBV10-3 and TRBJ2-7, with D maybe TRBD1 (7 bases). The V gene lost 0 bases and the J gene lost 6 bases, with 12 bases spanning the gap. The CDR3 consists of 14 residues. Germline V CDR1 and CDR2: ENHRY, SYGVKD. CDR3 in DNA: TGTGCCATCAGTGAGTCCTCAGGGGGAGGCGAGCAGTACTTC. Its translation: CAISESSGGGEQYF.

This clonotype was counted at least ten times. The chain has TRBV7-2 and TRBJ2-1, with no clear D. The V and J ends lost 5 bases and 9 bases respectively, with 11 bases between them. The CDR3 totals 12 residues. The germline gives CDR1 SGHTA, CDR2 FQGNSA. CDR3 loop: CASSPTLPEQFF. The DNA for the CDR3 is TGTGCCAGCAGCCCGACTCTTCCTGAGCAGTTCTTC.

This clonotype occurred a few times. The genes are TRBV10-2 and TRBJ1-1, with D uncertain. CDR3 length equals 11 residues. Germline V lookup: CDR1 WSHSY, CDR2 SAAADI. The V gene lost 3 bases and the J gene lost 9 bases, with 8 bases spanning the gap. This chain's CDR3 is CASSDREKAFF. CDR3 DNA: TGCGCCAGCAGTGACAGAGAAAAAGCTTTCTTT.

The rearrangement uses TRBV13 and TRBJ2-2; 8 bases are shared with TRBD1. CDR1 is PRHDT, CDR2 FYEKMQ, per germline (reference sequence). The length of the CDR3 is 15 residues. V gave up 2 bases and J gave up 8 bases; unmatched junction bases: 7. In nucleotides, the CDR3 is TGTGCCAGCAGCTTACAGGGGGCTGTTTCTGGGGAGCTGTTTTTT. Translation gives CASSLQGAVSGELFF.